This T cell receptor (beta chain) emerged from a study of T cell responses to AZD1222 COVID-19 vaccine. Study-wide findings and caveats: Distributed over spike, vaccine-associated CD4 TCRs predominated at 160-218 and 743-854.

The CDR3 contains 16 residues. Germline V CDR1 and CDR2: SNHLY, FYNNEI. V lost 5 bases, J lost 4 bases, and 11 bases stayed unmatched. Only in-frame clones appear in the TCRdb table, and some are missing; sequencing was by immunoSEQ multiplex PCR. The sample comprises under 130,000 clones, 92% of which are singletons, and approximately 1.3% rests with the top ten. On this clone itself: The antigen remains undetermined.

The chain couples TRBV2 to TRBJ1-2; 9 bases map to TRBD1. The sequencing here drew on peripheral blood, taken on day 0 of AZD1222 vaccination. This TCR was recovered from an adult in good health. CDR3: CASSSVDRGVSYGYTF. CDR3 DNA: TGTGCCAGCAGTTCGGTCGACAGGGGGGTGAGCTATGGCTACACCTTC.